The clone carrying this TCR beta chain showed up just a few times. V was cut by 2 bases and J by 5 bases, with 7 bases left in between. This CDR3 has 12 residues. The germline V gene has CDR1 SGHRS and CDR2 YFSETQ. This entry belongs to a study of beta chain features in type 1 diabetes. Expressed TCRB transcripts were sequenced after all isolated RNA was converted to cDNA. This table comes from immunoSEQ multiplex PCR, and its TCRdb copy is limited to in-frame clones, with some not included. The table lists 430,000 or so clones, roughly an eighth of them singletons, with more than 0.045% in the top ten.

Input material: naive CD4+ T cells from blood. The receptor comes from a woman younger than 30 in good health. V gene TRBV5-1 combines with J gene TRBJ1-1; D remains unclear. CDR3 DNA sequence: TGCGCCAGCAGCTTTAAGGGTACTGAAGCTTTCTTT. This encodes CASSFKGTEAFF.